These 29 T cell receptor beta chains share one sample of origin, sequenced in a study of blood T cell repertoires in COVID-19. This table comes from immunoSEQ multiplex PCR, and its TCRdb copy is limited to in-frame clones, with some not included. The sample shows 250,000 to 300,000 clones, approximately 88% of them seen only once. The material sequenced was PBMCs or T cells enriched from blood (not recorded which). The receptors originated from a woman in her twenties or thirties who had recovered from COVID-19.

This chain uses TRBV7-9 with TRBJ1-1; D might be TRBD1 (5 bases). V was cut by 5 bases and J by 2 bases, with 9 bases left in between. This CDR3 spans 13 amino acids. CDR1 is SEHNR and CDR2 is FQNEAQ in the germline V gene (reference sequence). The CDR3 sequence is CASSDSANTEAFF. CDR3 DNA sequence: TGTGCCAGCAGCGACAGCGCCAACACTGAAGCTTTCTTT.

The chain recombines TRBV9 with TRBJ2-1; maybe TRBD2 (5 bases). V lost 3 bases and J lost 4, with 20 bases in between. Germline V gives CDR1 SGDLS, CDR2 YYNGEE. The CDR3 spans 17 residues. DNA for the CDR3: TGTGCCAGCAGCGCGGAGATAACTAGACTGGAATACAATGAGCAGTTCTTC. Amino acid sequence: CASSAEITRLEYNEQFF.

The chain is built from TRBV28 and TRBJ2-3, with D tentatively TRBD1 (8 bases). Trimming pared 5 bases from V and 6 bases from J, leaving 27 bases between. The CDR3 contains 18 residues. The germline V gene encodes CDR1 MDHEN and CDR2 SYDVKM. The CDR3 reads CASSQIRGPRRGGDTQYF. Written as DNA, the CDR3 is TGTGCCAGCAGTCAAATCAGGGGGCCGCGGCGGGGAGGGGATACGCAGTATTTT.

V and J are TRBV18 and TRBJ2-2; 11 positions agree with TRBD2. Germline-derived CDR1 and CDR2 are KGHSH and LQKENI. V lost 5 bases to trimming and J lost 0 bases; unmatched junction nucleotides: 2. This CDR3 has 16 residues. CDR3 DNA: TGTGCCAGCTCAACACTAGCGGGGGCGAACACCGGGGAGCTGTTTTTT. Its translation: CASSTLAGANTGELFF.

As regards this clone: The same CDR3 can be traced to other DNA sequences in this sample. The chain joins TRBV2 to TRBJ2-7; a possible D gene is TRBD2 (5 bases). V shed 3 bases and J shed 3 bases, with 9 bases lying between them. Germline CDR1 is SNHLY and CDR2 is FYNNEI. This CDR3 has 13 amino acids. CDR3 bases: TGTGCCAGCAGTGAGAGAGGGCACTACGAGCAGTACTTC. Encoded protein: CASSERGHYEQYF.

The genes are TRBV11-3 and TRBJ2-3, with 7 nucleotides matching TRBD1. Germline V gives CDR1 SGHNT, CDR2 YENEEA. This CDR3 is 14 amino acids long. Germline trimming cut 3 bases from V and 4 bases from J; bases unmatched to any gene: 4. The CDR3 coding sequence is TGTGCCAGCAGCTTCGCCGGGACAGCAGATACGCAGTATTTT. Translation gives CASSFAGTADTQYF.

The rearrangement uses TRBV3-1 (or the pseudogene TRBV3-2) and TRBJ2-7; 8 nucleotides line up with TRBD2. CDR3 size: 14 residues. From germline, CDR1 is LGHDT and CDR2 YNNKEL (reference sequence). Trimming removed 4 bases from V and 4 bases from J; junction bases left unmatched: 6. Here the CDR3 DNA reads TGTGCCAGCAGCCCCCAGCGGGAGCTGTACGAGCAGTACTTC. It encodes CASSPQRELYEQYF.

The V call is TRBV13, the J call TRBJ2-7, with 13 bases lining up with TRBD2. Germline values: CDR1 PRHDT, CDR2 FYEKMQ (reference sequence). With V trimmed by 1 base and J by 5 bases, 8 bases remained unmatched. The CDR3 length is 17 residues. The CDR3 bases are TGTGCCAGCAGCTTAGTGCAGACTAGCGGGAGGTACCACGAGCAGTACTTC. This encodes CASSLVQTSGRYHEQYF.

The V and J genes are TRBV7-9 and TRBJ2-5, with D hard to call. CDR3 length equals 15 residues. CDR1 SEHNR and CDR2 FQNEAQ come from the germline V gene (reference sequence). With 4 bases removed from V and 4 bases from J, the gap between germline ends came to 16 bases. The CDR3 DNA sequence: TGTGCCAGCAGCTCCCCCCTCGAGCGCGGAGAGACCCAGTACTTC. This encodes CASSSPLERGETQYF.

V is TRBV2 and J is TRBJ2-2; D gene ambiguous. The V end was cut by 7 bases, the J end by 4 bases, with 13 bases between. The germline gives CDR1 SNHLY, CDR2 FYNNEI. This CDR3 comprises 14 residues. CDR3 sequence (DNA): TGTGCCAGCACTACCCTTCCGAGCACCGGGGAGCTGTTTTTT. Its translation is CASTTLPSTGELFF. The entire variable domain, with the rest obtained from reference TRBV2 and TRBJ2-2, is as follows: EPEVTQTPSHQVTQMGQEVILRCVPISNHLYFYWYRQILGQKVEFLVSFYNNEISEKSEIFDDQFSVERPDGSNFTLKIRSTKLEDSAMYFCASTTLPSTGELFFGEGSRLTVL.

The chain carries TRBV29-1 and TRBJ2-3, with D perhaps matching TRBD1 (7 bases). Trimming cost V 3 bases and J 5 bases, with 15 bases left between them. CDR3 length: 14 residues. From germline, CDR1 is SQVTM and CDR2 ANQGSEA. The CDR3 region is CSVDQGGKGDTQYF. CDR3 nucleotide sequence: TGCAGCGTTGATCAGGGGGGCAAGGGAGATACGCAGTATTTT.

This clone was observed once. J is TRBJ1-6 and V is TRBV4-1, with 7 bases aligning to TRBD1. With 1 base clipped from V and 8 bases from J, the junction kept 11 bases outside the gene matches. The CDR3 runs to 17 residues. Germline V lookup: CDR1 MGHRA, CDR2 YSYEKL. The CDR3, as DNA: TGCGCCAGCAGCCAAGTTGACAGGGTCAGGAGGGATTCACCCCTCCACTTT. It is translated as CASSQVDRVRRDSPLHF.

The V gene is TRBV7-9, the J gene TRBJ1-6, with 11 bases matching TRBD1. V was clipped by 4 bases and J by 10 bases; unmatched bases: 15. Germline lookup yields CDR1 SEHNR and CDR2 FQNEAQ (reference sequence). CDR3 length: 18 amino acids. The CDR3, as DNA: TGTGCCAGCAGCTCCGACGAGGGTAGGACAGGGGGCTTATCACCCCTCCACTTT. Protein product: CASSSDEGRTGGLSPLHF.

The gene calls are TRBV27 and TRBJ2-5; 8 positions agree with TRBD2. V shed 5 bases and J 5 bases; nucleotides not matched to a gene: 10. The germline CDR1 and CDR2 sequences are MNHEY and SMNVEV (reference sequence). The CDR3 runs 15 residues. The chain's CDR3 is CASSEMRGVGETQYF. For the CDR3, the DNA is TGTGCCAGCAGTGAAATGCGGGGGGTAGGGGAGACCCAGTACTTC.

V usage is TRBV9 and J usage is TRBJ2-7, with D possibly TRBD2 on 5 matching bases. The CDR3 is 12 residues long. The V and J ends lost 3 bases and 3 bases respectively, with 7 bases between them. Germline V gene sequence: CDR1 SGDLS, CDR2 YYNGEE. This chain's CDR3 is CASSADFYEQYF. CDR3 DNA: TGTGCCAGCAGCGCGGACTTCTACGAGCAGTACTTC.

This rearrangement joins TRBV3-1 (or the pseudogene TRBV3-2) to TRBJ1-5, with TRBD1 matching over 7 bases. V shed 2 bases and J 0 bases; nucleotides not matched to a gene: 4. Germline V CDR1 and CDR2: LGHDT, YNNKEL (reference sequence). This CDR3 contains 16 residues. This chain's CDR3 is CASSQPGQYSNQPQHF. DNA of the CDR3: TGTGCCAGCAGCCAACCGGGACAGTATAGCAATCAGCCCCAGCATTTT.

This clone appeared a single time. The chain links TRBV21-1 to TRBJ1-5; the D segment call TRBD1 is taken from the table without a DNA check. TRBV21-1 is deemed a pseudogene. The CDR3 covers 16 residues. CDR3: CASSGRQGGHDQPQHF. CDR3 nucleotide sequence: TGTGCCAGCAGCGGAAGACAGGGGGGCCATGATCAGCCCCAGCATTTT.

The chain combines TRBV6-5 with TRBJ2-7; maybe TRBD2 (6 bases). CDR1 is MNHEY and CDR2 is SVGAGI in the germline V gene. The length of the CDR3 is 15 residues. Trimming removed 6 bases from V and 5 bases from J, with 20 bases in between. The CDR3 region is CASSHPAGISDEQYF. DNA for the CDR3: TGTGCCAGCAGCCACCCGGCGGGGATCAGCGACGAGCAGTACTTC.

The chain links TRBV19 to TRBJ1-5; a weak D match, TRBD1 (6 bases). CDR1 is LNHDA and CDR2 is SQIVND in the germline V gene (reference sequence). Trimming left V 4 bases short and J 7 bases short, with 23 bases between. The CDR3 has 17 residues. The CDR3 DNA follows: TGTGCCAGTAGTACCATTGGGGGCGCACCCTTTTCCCAGCCCCAGCATTTT. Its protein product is CASSTIGGAPFSQPQHF.

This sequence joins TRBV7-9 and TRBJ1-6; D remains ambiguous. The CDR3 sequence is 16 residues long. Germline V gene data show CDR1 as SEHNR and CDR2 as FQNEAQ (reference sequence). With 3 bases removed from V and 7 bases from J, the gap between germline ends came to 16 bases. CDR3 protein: CASSFDEVGVNSPLHF. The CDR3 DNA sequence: TGTGCCAGCAGCTTCGATGAGGTCGGGGTAAATTCACCCCTCCACTTT.

CDR3 nucleotide sequence: TGTGCCACCAGTGACCCTGACAGGGCGAACGGTGAAGCTTTCTTT. This sequence encodes CATSDPDRANGEAFF. This sequence joins TRBV24-1 and TRBJ1-1; 7 positions agree with TRBD1. Germline CDR1 is KGHDR and CDR2 is SFDVKD. This CDR3 has 15 residues. Trimming at V came to 4 bases and at J to 7 bases, leaving 11 bases not matched to a gene.

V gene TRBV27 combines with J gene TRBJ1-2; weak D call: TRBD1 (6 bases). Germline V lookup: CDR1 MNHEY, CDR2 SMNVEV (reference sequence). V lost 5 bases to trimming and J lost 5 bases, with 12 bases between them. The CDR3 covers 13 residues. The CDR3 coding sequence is TGTGCCAGCAGTACCGGGACAACTTATGGCTACACCTTC. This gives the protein CASSTGTTYGYTF.

The DNA for the CDR3 is TGTGCCAGCAGCGTCGGGGCAGATACGCAGTATTTT. It encodes CASSVGADTQYF. V gene TRBV9 combines with J gene TRBJ2-3, with D possibly matching TRBD2 (5 bases). V dropped 2 bases and J dropped 4 bases, with 5 bases sitting between them. This CDR3 is built from 12 residues. Germline V gene sequence: CDR1 SGDLS, CDR2 YYNGEE.

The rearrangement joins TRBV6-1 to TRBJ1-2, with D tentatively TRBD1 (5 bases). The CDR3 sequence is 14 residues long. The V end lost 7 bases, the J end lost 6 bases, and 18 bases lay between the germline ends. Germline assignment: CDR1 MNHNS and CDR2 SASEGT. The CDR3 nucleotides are TGTGCCAGCACCCCCTCGGCAGGGAGGGATGGCTACACCTTC. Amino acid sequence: CASTPSAGRDGYTF.

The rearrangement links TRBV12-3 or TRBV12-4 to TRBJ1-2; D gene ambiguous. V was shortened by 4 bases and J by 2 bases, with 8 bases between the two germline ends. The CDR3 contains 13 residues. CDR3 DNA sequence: TGTGCCAGCAGTTCGACATACAACTATGGCTACACCTTC. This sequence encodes CASSSTYNYGYTF.

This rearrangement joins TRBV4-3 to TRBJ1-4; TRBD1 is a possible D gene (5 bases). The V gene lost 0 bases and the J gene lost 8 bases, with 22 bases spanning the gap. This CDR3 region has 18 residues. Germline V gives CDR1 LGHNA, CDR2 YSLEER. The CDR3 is CASSQELFMEGPGEKLFF. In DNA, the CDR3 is TGCGCCAGCAGCCAAGAGTTATTTATGGAGGGGCCAGGAGAAAAACTGTTTTTT.

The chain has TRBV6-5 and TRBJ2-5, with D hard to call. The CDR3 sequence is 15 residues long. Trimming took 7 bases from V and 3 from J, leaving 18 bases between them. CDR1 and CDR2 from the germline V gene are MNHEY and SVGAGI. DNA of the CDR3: TGTGCCAGCATCCTCTTAGCCGTCCCGGAAGAGACCCAGTACTTC. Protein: CASILLAVPEETQYF.

CDR3 in amino acids: CASSIGGVQTNYGYTF. Here the CDR3 DNA reads TGTGCCAGTAGTATTGGCGGAGTCCAGACGAACTATGGCTACACCTTC. This rearrangement joins TRBV19 to TRBJ1-2, with no clear D. V shed 3 bases and J shed 2 bases, with 16 bases lying between them. The CDR3 length is 16 residues. CDR1 LNHDA and CDR2 SQIVND come from the germline V gene (reference sequence).

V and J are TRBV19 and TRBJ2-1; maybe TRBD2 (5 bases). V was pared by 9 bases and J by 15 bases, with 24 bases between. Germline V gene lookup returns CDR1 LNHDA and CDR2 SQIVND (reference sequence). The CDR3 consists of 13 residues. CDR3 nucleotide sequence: TGTGCCAGCGAGGACTCAATCCCCACGAGGTGGTTCTTC. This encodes CASEDSIPTRWFF.